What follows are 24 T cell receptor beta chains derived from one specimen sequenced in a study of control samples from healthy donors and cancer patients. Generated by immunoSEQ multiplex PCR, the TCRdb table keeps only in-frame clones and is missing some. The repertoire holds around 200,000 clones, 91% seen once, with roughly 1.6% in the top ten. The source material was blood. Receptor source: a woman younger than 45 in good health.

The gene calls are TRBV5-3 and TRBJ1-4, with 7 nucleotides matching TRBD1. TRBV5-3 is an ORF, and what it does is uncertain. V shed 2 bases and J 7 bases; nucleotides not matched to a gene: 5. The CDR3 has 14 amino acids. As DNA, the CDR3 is TGTGCCAGAAGCTTCGGGACAGTGGGTGAAAAACTGTTTTTT. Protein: CARSFGTVGEKLFF.

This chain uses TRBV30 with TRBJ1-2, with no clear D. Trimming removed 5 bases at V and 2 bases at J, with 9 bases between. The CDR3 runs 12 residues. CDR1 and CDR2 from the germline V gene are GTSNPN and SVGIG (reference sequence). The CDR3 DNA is TGTGCCTGGGGCACAGAAAACTATGGCTACACCTTC. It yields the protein CAWGTENYGYTF. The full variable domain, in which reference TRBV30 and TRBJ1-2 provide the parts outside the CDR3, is SQTIHQWPATLVQPVGSPLSLECTVEGTSNPNLYWYRQAAGRGLQLLFYSVGIGQISSEVPQNLSASRPQDRQFILSSKKLLLSDSGFYLCAWGTENYGYTFGSGTRLTVV.

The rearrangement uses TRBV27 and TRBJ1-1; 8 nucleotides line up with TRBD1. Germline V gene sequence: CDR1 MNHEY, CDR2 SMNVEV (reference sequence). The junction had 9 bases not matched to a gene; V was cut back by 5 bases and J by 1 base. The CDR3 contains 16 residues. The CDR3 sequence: CASSPMTGDPNTEAFF. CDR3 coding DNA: TGTGCCAGCAGTCCCATGACAGGGGACCCGAACACTGAAGCTTTCTTT.

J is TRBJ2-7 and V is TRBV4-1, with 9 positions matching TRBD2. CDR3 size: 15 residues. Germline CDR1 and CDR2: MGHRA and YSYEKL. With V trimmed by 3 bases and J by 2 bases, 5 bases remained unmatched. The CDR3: CASSHTAGGPYEQYF. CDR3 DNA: TGCGCCAGCAGCCATACAGCGGGAGGACCCTACGAGCAGTACTTC.

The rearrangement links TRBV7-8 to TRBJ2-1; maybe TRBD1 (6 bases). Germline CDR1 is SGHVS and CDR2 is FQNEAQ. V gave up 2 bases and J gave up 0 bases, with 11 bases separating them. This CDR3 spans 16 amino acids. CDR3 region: CASSLQAQGSYNEQFF. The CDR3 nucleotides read TGTGCCAGCAGCTTACAAGCACAGGGCTCCTACAATGAGCAGTTCTTC.

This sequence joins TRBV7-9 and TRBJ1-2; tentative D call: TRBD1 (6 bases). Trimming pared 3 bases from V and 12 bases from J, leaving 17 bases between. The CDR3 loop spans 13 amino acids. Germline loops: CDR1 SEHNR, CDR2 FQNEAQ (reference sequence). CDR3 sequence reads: CASSLELGGVHTF. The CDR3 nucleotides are TGTGCCAGCAGCTTGGAATTAGGGGGGGTCCACACCTTC.

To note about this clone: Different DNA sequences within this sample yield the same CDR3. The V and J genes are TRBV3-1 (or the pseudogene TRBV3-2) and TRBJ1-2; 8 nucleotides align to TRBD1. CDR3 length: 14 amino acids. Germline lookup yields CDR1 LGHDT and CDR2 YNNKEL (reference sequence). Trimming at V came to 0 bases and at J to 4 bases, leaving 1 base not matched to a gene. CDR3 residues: CASSQDRGLYGYTF. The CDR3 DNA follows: TGTGCCAGCAGCCAAGACAGGGGGCTCTATGGCTACACCTTC.

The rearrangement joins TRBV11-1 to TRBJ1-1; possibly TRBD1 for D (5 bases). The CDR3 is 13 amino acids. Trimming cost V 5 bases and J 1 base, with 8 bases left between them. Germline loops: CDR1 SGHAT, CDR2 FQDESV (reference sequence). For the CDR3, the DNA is TGTGCCAGCAGCCCACAGGAGAACACTGAAGCTTTCTTT. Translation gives CASSPQENTEAFF. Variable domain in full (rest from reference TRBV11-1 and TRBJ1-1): EAEVAQSPRYKITEKSQAVAFWCDPISGHATLYWYRQILGQGPELLVQFQDESVVDDSQLPKDRFSAERLKGVDSTLKIQPAELGDSAMYLCASSPQENTEAFFGQGTRLTVV.

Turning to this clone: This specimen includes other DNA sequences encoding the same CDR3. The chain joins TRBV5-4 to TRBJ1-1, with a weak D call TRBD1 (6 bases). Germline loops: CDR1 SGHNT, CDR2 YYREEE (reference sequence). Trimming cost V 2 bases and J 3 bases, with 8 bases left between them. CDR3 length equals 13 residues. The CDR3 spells CASSLQGDTEAFF. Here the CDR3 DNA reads TGTGCCAGCAGCTTACAGGGAGACACTGAAGCTTTCTTT.

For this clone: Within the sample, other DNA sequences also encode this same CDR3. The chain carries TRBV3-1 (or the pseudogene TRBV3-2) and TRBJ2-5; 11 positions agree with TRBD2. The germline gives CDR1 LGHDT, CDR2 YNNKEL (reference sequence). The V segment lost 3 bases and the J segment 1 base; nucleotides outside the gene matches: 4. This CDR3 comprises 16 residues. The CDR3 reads CASSHGGLAGQETQYF. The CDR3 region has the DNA TGTGCCAGCAGCCATGGAGGACTAGCGGGCCAAGAGACCCAGTACTTC.

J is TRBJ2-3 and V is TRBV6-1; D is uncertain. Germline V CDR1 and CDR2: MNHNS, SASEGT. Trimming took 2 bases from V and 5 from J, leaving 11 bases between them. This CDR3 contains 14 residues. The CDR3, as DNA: TGTGCCAGCAGTGAATTACTGCATGGAGATACGCAGTATTTT. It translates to CASSELLHGDTQYF.

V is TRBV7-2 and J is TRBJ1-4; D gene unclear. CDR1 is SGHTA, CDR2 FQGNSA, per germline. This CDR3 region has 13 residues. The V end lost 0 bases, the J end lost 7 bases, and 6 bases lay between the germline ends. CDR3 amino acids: CASSLAGTEKLFF. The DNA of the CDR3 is TGTGCCAGCAGCTTAGCCGGCACTGAAAAACTGTTTTTT.

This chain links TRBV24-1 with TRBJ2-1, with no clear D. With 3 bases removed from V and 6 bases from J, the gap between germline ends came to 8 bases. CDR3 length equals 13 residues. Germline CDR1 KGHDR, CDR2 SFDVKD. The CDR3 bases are TGTGCCACCAGTGATCCGGTGGTCAATGAGCAGTTCTTC. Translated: CATSDPVVNEQFF.

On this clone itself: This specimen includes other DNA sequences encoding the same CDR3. Written as DNA, the CDR3 is TGTGCCAGCAGTTTAGCGGGGACAGGGGGCTACGAGCAGTACTTC. The encoded protein is CASSLAGTGGYEQYF. The chain links TRBV28 to TRBJ2-7; 11 bases line up with TRBD1. In germline, CDR1 is MDHEN, CDR2 SYDVKM. Trimming at V came to 2 bases and at J to 3 bases, leaving 3 bases not matched to a gene. The CDR3 has 15 amino acids.

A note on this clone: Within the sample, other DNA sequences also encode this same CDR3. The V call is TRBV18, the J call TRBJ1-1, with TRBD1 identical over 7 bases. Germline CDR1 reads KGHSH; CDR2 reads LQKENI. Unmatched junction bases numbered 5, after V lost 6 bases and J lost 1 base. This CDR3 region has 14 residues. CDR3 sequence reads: CASSYGTENTEAFF. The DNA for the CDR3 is TGTGCCAGCTCGTACGGGACAGAGAACACTGAAGCTTTCTTT.

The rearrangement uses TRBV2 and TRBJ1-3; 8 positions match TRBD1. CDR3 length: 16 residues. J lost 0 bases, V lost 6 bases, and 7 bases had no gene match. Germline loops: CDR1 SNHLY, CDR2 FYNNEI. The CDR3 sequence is CASSRDRWSSGNTIYF. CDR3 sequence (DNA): TGTGCCAGCAGCCGGGACAGGTGGAGCTCTGGAAACACCATATATTTT.

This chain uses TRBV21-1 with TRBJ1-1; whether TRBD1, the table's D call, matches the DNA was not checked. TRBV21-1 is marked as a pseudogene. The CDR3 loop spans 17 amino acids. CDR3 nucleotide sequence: TGTGCCAGCAGCAACAGGGGGACAGGGGAGTGGAACACTGAAGCTTTCTTT. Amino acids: CASSNRGTGEWNTEAFF.

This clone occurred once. The CDR3 DNA reads TGTGCCAGCAGCTTCACTAGCGGGATGAGTGAGCAGTTCTTC. Protein sequence: CASSFTSGMSEQFF. The genes are TRBV7-9 and TRBJ2-1; the match to TRBD2 covers 10 bases. The V and J ends lost 3 bases and 9 bases, in that order; junction bases with no gene match: 5. CDR1 and CDR2 from the germline V gene are SEHNR and FQNEAQ (reference sequence). The CDR3 contains 14 residues.

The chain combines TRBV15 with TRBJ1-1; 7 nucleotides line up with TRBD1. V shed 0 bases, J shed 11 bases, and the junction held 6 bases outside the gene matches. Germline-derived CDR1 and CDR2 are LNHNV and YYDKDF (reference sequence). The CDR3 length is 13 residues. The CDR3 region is CATSRDLAGGAFF. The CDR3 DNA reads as TGTGCCACCAGCAGAGATCTGGCAGGGGGTGCTTTCTTT.

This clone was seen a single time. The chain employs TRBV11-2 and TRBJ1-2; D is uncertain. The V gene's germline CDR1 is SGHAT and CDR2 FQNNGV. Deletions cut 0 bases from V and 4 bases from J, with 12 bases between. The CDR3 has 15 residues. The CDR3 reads CASSLDGADRYGYTF. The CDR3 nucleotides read TGTGCCAGCAGCTTAGATGGTGCCGACCGCTATGGCTACACCTTC.

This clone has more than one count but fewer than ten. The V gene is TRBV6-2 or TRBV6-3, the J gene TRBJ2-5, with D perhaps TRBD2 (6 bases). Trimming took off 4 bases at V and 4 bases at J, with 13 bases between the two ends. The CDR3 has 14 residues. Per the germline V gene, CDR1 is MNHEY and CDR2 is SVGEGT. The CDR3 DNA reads TGTGCCAGCAGTTCTCGGTTGGGGGGAGAGACCCAGTACTTC. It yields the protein CASSSRLGGETQYF.

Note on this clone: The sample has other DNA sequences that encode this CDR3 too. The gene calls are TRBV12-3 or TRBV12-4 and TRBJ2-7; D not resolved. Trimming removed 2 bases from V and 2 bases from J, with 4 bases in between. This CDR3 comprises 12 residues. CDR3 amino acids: CASSLNTYEQYF. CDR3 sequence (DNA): TGTGCCAGCAGTTTAAACACCTACGAGCAGTACTTC.

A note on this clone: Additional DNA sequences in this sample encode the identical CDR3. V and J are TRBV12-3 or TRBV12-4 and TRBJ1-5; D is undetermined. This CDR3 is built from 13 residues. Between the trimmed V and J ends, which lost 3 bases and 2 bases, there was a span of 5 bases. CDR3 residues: CASSFGGNQPQHF. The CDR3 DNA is TGTGCCAGCAGTTTTGGGGGCAATCAGCCCCAGCATTTT.

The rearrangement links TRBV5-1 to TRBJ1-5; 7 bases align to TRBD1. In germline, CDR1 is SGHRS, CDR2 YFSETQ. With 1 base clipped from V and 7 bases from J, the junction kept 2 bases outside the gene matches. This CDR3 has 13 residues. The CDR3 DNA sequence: TGCGCCAGCAGCTTGACAGGGGAGCAGCCCCAGCATTTT. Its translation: CASSLTGEQPQHF.